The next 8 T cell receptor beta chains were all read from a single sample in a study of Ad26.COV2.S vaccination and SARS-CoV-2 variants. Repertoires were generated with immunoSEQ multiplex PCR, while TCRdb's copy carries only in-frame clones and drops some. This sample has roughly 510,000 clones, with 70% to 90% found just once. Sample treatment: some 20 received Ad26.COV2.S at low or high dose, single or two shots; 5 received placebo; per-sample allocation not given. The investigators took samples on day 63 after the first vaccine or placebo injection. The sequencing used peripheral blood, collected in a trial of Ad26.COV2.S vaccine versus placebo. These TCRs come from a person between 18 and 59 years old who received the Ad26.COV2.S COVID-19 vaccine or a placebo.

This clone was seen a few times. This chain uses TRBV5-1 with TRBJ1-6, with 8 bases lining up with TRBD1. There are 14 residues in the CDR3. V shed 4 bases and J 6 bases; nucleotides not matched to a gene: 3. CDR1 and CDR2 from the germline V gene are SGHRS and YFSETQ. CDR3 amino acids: CASSMGQVNSPLHF. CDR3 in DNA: TGCGCCAGCAGCATGGGACAGGTTAATTCACCCCTCCACTTT.

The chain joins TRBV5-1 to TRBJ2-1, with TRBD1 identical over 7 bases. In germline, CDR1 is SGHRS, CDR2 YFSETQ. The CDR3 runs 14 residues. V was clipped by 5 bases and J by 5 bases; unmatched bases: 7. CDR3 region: CASRTGLSDNEQFF. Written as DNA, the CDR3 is TGCGCCAGCAGGACAGGGTTGAGTGACAATGAGCAGTTCTTC.

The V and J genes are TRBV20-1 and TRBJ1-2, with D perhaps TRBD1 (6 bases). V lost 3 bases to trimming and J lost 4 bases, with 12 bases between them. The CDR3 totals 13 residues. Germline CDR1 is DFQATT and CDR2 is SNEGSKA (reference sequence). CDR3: CSASHRDTYGYTF. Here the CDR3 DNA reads TGCAGTGCTAGTCACCGGGACACCTATGGCTACACCTTC.

The CDR3, as DNA: TGCGCCAGCAGCCCCCTTCGAGGACGGGAGGGCCCTCATGGGACCCAGTACTTC. Translated, it gives CASSPLRGREGPHGTQYF. V and J are TRBV5-1 and TRBJ2-5; 8 nucleotides line up with TRBD2. V dropped 4 bases and J dropped 7; count of bases not matched to a gene: 21. Germline CDR1 is SGHRS and CDR2 is YFSETQ. This CDR3 contains 18 residues.

CDR3 amino acids: CSVQESYEQYF. The CDR3 DNA reads as TGCAGCGTTCAGGAATCCTACGAGCAGTACTTC. This sequence joins TRBV29-1 and TRBJ2-7; no firm D call. Per the germline V gene, CDR1 is SQVTM and CDR2 is ANQGSEA. CDR3 length: 11 residues. Between the trimmed V and J ends, which lost 5 bases and 1 base, there was a span of 6 bases.

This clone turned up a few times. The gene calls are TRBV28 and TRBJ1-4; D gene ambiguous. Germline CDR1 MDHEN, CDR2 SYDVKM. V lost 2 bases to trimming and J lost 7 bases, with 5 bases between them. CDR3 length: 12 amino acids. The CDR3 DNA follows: TGTGCCAGCAGTTTACTGATTGAAAAACTGTTTTTT. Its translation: CASSLLIEKLFF. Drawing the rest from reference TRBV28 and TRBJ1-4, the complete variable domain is DVKVTQSSRYLVKRTGEKVFLECVQDMDHENMFWYRQDPGLGLRLIYFSYDVKMKEKGDIPEGYSVSREKKERFSLILESASTNQTSMYLCASSLLIEKLFFGSGTQLSVL.

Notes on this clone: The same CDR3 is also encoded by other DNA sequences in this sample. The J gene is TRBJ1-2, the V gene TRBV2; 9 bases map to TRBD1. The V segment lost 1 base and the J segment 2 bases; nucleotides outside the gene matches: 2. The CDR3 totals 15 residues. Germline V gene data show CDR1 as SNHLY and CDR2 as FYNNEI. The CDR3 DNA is TGTGCCAGCAGTGAAGTTGGACAGGGGAACTATGGCTACACCTTC. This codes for CASSEVGQGNYGYTF.

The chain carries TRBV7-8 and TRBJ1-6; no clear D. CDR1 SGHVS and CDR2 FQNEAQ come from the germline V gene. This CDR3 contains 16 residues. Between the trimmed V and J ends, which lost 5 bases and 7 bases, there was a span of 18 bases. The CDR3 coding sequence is TGTGCCAGCAGCCCCCGGGCCGCGTCGGGCAATTCACCCCTCCACTTT. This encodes CASSPRAASGNSPLHF.